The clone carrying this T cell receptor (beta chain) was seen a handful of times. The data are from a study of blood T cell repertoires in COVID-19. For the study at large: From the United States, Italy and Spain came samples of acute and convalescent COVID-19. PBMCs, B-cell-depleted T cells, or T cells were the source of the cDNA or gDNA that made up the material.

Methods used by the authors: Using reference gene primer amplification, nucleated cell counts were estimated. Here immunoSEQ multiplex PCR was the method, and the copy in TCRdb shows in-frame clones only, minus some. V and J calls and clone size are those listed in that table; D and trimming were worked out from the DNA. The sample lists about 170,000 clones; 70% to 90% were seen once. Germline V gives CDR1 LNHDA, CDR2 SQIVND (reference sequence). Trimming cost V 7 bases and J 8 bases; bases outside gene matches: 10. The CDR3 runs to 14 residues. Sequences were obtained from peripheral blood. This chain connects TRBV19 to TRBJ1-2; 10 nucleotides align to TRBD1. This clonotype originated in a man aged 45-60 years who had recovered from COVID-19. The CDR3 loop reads CASTRDRGRSGYTF. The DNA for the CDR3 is TGTGCCAGTACCCGAGACAGGGGGCGAAGCGGCTACACCTTC.